This section outlines one TCR beta chain sequence together with its context. The sample is drawn from a study of blood T cell repertoires in COVID-19. In the study overall: COVID-19 samples collected from the United States, Italy and Spain covered acute and convalescent phases. Sample material is recorded as cDNA or gDNA derived from T cells, B-cell-depleted T cells, or PBMCs.

Germline values: CDR1 MDHEN, CDR2 SYDVKM. The CDR3 spans 13 residues. Between the trimmed V and J ends, which lost 4 bases and 7 bases, there was a span of 13 bases. Repertoires were generated with immunoSEQ multiplex PCR, while TCRdb's copy carries only in-frame clones and drops some. The sample carries more than 75,000 clones, approximately 88% recorded once. The sample was peripheral blood. The chain has TRBV28 and TRBJ1-1; D not certain. This sequence was found in a man aged 25-45 years with acute or convalescent COVID-19. The CDR3 protein is CASSYVLALEAFF. DNA of the CDR3: TGTGCCAGCAGTTATGTTCTAGCCCTTGAAGCTTTCTTT.